The entry below describes one TCR beta chain. Its antigen is still unknown. This record comes from a study of lymphopenia after photon versus proton radiotherapy. Germline assignment: CDR1 SGHAT and CDR2 FQNNGV. The CDR3 runs 16 residues. Losses at the gene ends were 3 bases for V and 5 bases for J; bases not matched to a gene: 2. Study conclusions and caveats: Proton therapy kept repertoires fairly stable, unlike photons, which gained effector/memory cells.

Sequenced by immunoSEQ multiplex PCR; TCRdb stores in-frame clones only, minus some. The sample lists tens of thousands of clones, 87% occurring once. This receptor was obtained from an elderly man with esophageal cancer. The V gene is TRBV11-2, the J gene TRBJ2-2, with 14 bases that match TRBD2. Sequenced here: peripheral blood, sampled from a patient treated with proton-based radiotherapy. CDR3 sequence (DNA): TGTGCCAGCAGCTTCGGACTAGCGGGAGGAACCGGGGAGCTGTTTTTT. It yields the protein CASSFGLAGGTGELFF.